This TCR beta chain was identified during a study of blood T cell repertoires in COVID-19 (dated by TCRdb to the early 2020s). Background for the entire study: Collaborator samples came from the United States, Italy and Spain and covered acute and convalescent phases of COVID-19. Samples came from the ongoing ImmuneRACE study (first 160 participants) plus 1,254 subjects from 6 global collaborators. The material from the prospective study consisted of cDNA or gDNA derived from T cells, B-cell-depleted T cells, or PBMCs. A de-identified subject ID, COVID-19 status, age in years and sex were almost always included in the sample metadata. The repertoires were released in a freely available public database meant as a resource for research on the immune response to SARS-CoV-2. Subjects who had been exposed to COVID-19, were actively infected with it, or had recovered from it provided the deeply sampled blood TCRbeta repertoires that made up the dataset. Where HLA class I and class II types were available, the types were taken from metadata supplied by the sample provider, not from assay-based typing. Points the paper makes about the study in general: The quantity of clinical and demographic metadata differed by source and by participant and was supplied without curation.

A remark on this clone: Its specific antigen is unknown. No per-base quality is available; no much larger clone lies one base away.

The junction shows trimming of 4 bases on V and 7 bases on J, plus 11 bases between the germline ends. The CDR3 starts with the cysteine, ends with the phenylalanine, and has 13 residues. Only the CDR3 DNA stays, 39 bases, in frame from base 1. CDR1 LGHDT and CDR2 YNNKEL were looked up in the germline V gene (reference sequence). The collaborating institutions used their own protocols to collect whole blood in K2EDTA tubes. For TCRbeta analysis, collaborators shipped samples in one of three forms: frozen whole blood, isolated PBMCs, or DNA extracted from either of those sample types. TCRbeta CDR3 regions were amplified from genomic DNA using the immunoSEQ Assay, a bias-controlled multiplex PCR. Per the source publication's procedure: The number of nucleated cells in each sample was estimated from the amplification of reference gene primers within the assay. Sequence reads were collapsed and filtered to measure the absolute abundance of every unique TCRbeta CDR3 rearrangement. For each sample, productive Simpson clonality was calculated as the square root of Simpson's diversity index across productive rearrangements. Here the immuneACCESS table is served through TCRdb, limited to in-frame sequences with V and J called. Missing clones are a known gap in these copies; in checked studies unresolved V genes cover under half, and the rest lacks a known reason. Clonal size and the V and J genes are those of that table, whereas D and trimming came from the DNA. Present in this sample are about 260,000 clones, about 80% of which were seen just once. The top ten hold 1.5% to 2% of the sample.

This TCR was recovered from a woman older than 75 with acute or convalescent COVID-19. The chain employs TRBV3-1 (or the pseudogene TRBV3-2) and TRBJ2-4; the D gene remains uncertain. Sequencing used peripheral blood. The DNA is TGTGCCAGCAGCCCCCGCAGGAAGAACATTCAGTACTTC. Its product reads: CASSPRRKNIQYF.